This T cell receptor (beta chain) was identified in a study of metastatic and nonmetastatic thyroid tumors. About the study: Repertoire comparison spanned blood and tumor or nodule tissue of malignant and benign thyroid patients.

CDR1 is KGHSH, CDR2 LQKENI, per germline. The CDR3 contains 16 residues. V gave up 6 bases and J gave up 2 bases, with 16 bases separating them. Authors' methods: For papillary thyroid cancer, a distant-metastasis classifier was constructed from CDR3 differences observed across clinicopathological groups. TCRdb reprocessed the PCR reads via MiXCR. Clone size and V and J calls follow TCRdb, not the original study. In the table there are about 16,000 clones, 25% of which are singletons. All patients reached thyroid surgery having received no treatment beforehand. Many counts were recorded for this clone.

The TCR originated in a male donor with papillary thyroid cancer or a benign thyroid nodule (not recorded which). Some clones in this sample may be carry-over from other donors' samples. V is TRBV18 and J is TRBJ2-2, with a weak D call TRBD2 (5 bases). The specimen sequenced was blood. The CDR3 sequence: CASSPFGRSNTGELFF. The CDR3, as DNA: TGTGCCAGCTCCCCCTTTGGGAGATCAAACACCGGGGAGCTGTTTTTT.